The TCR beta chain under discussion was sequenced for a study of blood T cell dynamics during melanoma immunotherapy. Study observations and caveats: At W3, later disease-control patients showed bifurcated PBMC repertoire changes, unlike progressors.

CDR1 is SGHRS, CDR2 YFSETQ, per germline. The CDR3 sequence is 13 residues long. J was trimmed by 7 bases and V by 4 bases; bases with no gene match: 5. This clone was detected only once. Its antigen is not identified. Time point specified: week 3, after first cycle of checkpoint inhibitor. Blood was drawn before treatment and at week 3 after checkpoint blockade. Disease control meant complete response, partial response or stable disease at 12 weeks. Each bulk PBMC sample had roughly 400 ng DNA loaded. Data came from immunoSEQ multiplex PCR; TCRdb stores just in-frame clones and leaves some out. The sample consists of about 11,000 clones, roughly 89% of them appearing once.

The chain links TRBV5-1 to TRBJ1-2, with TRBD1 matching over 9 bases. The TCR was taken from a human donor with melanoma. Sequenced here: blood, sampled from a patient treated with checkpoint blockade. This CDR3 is CASSGTGFAGYTF. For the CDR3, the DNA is TGCGCCAGCAGCGGGACAGGGTTTGCTGGCTACACCTTC. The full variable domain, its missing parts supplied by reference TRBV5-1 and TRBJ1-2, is KAGVTQTPRYLIKTRGQQVTLSCSPISGHRSVSWYQQTPGQGLQFLFEYFSETQRNKGNFPGRFSGRQFSNSRSEMNVSTLELGDSALYLCASSGTGFAGYTFGSGTRLTVV.